This record covers a single TCR beta chain. No antigen is known for it. The sample comes from a study of T-cell memory formation after mild COVID-19. Findings of the study overall: Clones shrinking from day 15 to 85 showed even CD4/CD8 mixes; later expanders tilted CD4+.

This CDR3 contains 15 residues. Germline CDR1 LGHNA, CDR2 YSLEER. Trimming removed 0 bases at V and 6 bases at J, with 12 bases between. TCRdb recomputed calls from the 5' RACE reads with MiXCR, one row per CDR3 protein. The sample holds around 310,000 distinct CDR3 sequences; 20% to 25% are singletons and the top ten take 20% to 25%. The TCR was taken from a man aged 18-30 years who had mild COVID-19 (a few samples of this study predate the infection). Cell type and time point are not known. Sequenced: PBMCs or a T cell subset sorted from them (not recorded which). The V and J genes are TRBV4-3 and TRBJ1-5; possible D gene TRBD1, 6 bases. CDR3 DNA: TGCGCCAGCAGCCAAGATCGGGGGGCGGGTCAGCCCCAGCATTTT. Amino acid sequence: CASSQDRGAGQPQHF.